The T cell receptor beta chain under discussion was sequenced for a study of T cell changes during pregnancy in multiple sclerosis. Germline V gene sequence: CDR1 MNHEY, CDR2 SMNVEV (reference sequence). V dropped 3 bases and J dropped 0 bases, with 17 bases sitting between them. The CDR3 spans 17 residues. Clones were sequenced by immunoSEQ multiplex PCR, and TCRdb holds only the in-frame ones, with some missing. This sample carries about 100,000 clones, around 92% of them seen once, and the ten largest clones take more than 1.5%. The chain has TRBV27 and TRBJ1-1; perhaps TRBD1 as D (5 bases). The specimen comprised peripheral blood, sampled after pregnancy. The sequence was obtained from a female donor with multiple sclerosis, enrolled in a pregnancy study. CDR3: CASSFLRGGAMNTEAFF. CDR3 sequence (DNA): TGTGCCAGCAGTTTTTTAAGGGGAGGCGCCATGAACACTGAAGCTTTCTTT.